What follows are 14 T cell receptor beta chains derived from one specimen sequenced in a study of neurological immune-mediated disorders. From the 5' RACE reads, TCRdb called clonotypes with MiXCR, one entry per CDR3 protein. The sample records more than 30,000 distinct CDR3 sequences, around 7% being singletons. Sequenced material: CD4+ T cells from blood. These receptors were collected from a man in his forties or fifties in good health.

This clonotype occurred many times. V is TRBV15 and J is TRBJ2-7; TRBD1 matches 10 bases. The germline V gene has CDR1 LNHNV and CDR2 YYDKDF (reference sequence). The trim removed 7 bases at V and 1 base at J, leaving 4 bases unmatched. There are 14 residues in the CDR3. CDR3 bases: TGTGCCACCACCCCGGACAGGGGGTCCTACGAGCAGTACTTC. It translates to CATTPDRGSYEQYF. Full variable domain (missing parts from reference TRBV15 and TRBJ2-7): DAMVIQNPRYQVTQFGKPVTLSCSQTLNHNVMYWYQQKSSQAPKLLFHYYDKDFNNEADTPDNFQSRRPNTSFCFLDIRSPGLGDTAMYLCATTPDRGSYEQYFGPGTRLTVT.

In its sample, this clonotype was seen many times. This chain uses TRBV5-6 with TRBJ2-7; tentatively, D is TRBD1 (6 bases). The germline V gene encodes CDR1 SGHDT and CDR2 YYEEEE. Trimming cost V 2 bases and J 2 bases, with 11 bases left between them. This CDR3 has 14 residues. DNA for the CDR3: TGTGCCAGCAGCTTATGGGGGCGTCCCTACGAGCAGTACTTC. It codes for CASSLWGRPYEQYF.

This chain joins TRBV6-1 and TRBJ2-3, with 8 bases identical to TRBD1. V lost 1 base, J lost 2 bases, and 2 bases stayed unmatched. Per the germline V gene, CDR1 is MNHNS and CDR2 is SASEGT. The CDR3 covers 15 residues. The CDR3 DNA sequence: TGTGCCAGCAGTGAAGGGACAGGGCACACAGATACGCAGTATTTT. Protein: CASSEGTGHTDTQYF.

This clonotype has at least ten counts. V and J are TRBV7-9 and TRBJ1-5; 9 bases are shared with TRBD1. This CDR3 is built from 15 residues. The V segment lost 5 bases and the J segment 3 bases; nucleotides outside the gene matches: 5. Germline lookup yields CDR1 SEHNR and CDR2 FQNEAQ (reference sequence). CDR3 nucleotides: TGTGCCAGCAGCGCCGGGACAGGGTACAATCAGCCCCAGCATTTT. Residues: CASSAGTGYNQPQHF. Using reference TRBV7-9 and TRBJ1-5 for the parts outside the CDR3, the full variable domain is DTGVSQNPRHKITKRGQNVTFRCDPISEHNRLYWYRQTLGQGPEFLTYFQNEAQLEKSRLLSDRFSAERPKGSFSTLEIQRTEQGDSAMYLCASSAGTGYNQPQHFGDGTRLSIL.

This clonotype was picked up many times. The V gene is TRBV4-1, the J gene TRBJ1-5; 8 bases agree with TRBD1. The CDR3 spans 16 residues. With 1 base clipped from V and 7 bases from J, the junction kept 9 bases outside the gene matches. Germline CDR1 and CDR2: MGHRA and YSYEKL. The chain's CDR3 is CASSQGAGGVPQPQHF. The DNA of the CDR3 is TGCGCCAGCAGCCAAGGGGCAGGGGGCGTGCCCCAGCCCCAGCATTTT.

This clonotype was counted a few times. The gene calls are TRBV4-3 and TRBJ2-1; TRBD1 matches at 7 bases. V was clipped by 3 bases and J by 7 bases; unmatched bases: 9. Germline V CDR1 and CDR2: LGHNA, YSLEER. The CDR3 runs to 15 residues. As DNA, the CDR3 is TGCGCCAGCAGCCAGGGGACGACAGGGAGTAATGAGCAGTTCTTC. Translating it yields CASSQGTTGSNEQFF.

At least ten counts were recorded for this clonotype. The V gene is TRBV6-5, the J gene TRBJ2-7, with D perhaps being TRBD1 or TRBD2 (5 bases each). The length of the CDR3 is 14 residues. Trimming shortened V by 10 bases and J by 6 bases, and 22 bases separated the two germline ends. Germline CDR1 reads MNHEY; CDR2 reads SVGAGI. The DNA for the CDR3 is TGTGCCACCACCCGGGGCCAGAGGACGTCCGAGCAGTACTTC. Its translation: CATTRGQRTSEQYF.

The sample holds many counts of this clonotype. V is TRBV12-3 or TRBV12-4 and J is TRBJ2-7; no firm D call. The CDR3 runs 12 residues. Trimming removed 5 bases from V and 5 bases from J, with 10 bases in between. DNA of the CDR3: TGTGCCAGCAGTCTGAACTACGACGAGCAGTACTTC. This encodes CASSLNYDEQYF.

This clonotype was detected ten times or more. The gene calls are TRBV5-1 and TRBJ2-1, with TRBD2 matching 8 bases. The trim removed 4 bases at V and 0 bases at J, leaving 3 bases unmatched. The CDR3 contains 15 residues. Germline V gene lookup returns CDR1 SGHRS and CDR2 YFSETQ. The DNA for the CDR3 is TGCGCCAGCAGCGAAAGCGGGAGCTCCTACAATGAGCAGTTCTTC. This sequence encodes CASSESGSSYNEQFF.

This clonotype came up many times. The DNA for the CDR3 is TGTGCCAGCAGCTTTGAGGGGCAGGCCAACGTCCTGACTTTC. Its translation is CASSFEGQANVLTF. This chain links TRBV7-9 with TRBJ2-6; D may be TRBD1 or TRBD2 (5 bases each). The ends were cut back, 3 bases at V and 6 bases at J, with 9 bases in the middle. The V gene's germline CDR1 is SEHNR and CDR2 FQNEAQ (reference sequence). The length of the CDR3 is 14 residues.

The genes are TRBV29-1 and TRBJ2-1, with TRBD2 identical over 8 bases. CDR1 and CDR2 from the germline V gene are SQVTM and ANQGSEA. The V and J ends lost 4 bases and 10 bases, in that order; junction bases with no gene match: 15. The CDR3 consists of 15 residues. This CDR3 is CSVGFRVAGPGEQFF. DNA of the CDR3: TGCAGCGTTGGGTTTCGGGTAGCGGGACCGGGAGAGCAGTTCTTC.

Many counts were recorded for this clonotype. J is TRBJ2-3 and V is TRBV29-1; D possibly corresponds to TRBD1 (5 bases). The ends were cut back, 8 bases at V and 2 bases at J, with 20 bases in the middle. Germline CDR1 SQVTM, CDR2 ANQGSEA. CDR3 length equals 15 residues. The CDR3 loop is CSTTEGLRATDTQYF. The DNA for the CDR3 is TGCAGCACCACGGAAGGTCTCAGGGCCACAGATACGCAGTATTTT.

Comment on this clonotype: Mismatch with germline at one junction end may stem from a read error. This chain connects TRBV7-2 to TRBJ2-4; D gene unclear. CDR3 length equals 14 residues. Germline V gives CDR1 SGHTA, CDR2 FQGNSA. The DNA for the CDR3 is TGTGCCAGTAGCTTACCACAAGCCAAAAACATTCAGTACTTC. This translates into CASSLPQAKNIQYF.

This clonotype was observed a few times. The chain employs TRBV9 and TRBJ1-2, with D uncertain. This CDR3 contains 13 residues. CDR1 is SGDLS, CDR2 YYNGEE, per germline. Trimming pared 3 bases from V and 2 bases from J, leaving 8 bases between. The CDR3: CASSAGLNYGYTF. CDR3 sequence (DNA): TGTGCCAGCAGCGCCGGGCTGAACTATGGCTACACCTTC.